The clone carrying this TCR beta chain was picked up many times. Its specificity is unknown. This entry comes from a study of beta chain features in type 1 diabetes. Study-wide findings and caveats: TCRB CDR3 length was moderately but significantly reduced in all four CD4+ subsets of Type 1 diabetes patients. A PCR bias possibly favoring shorter templates would apply equally to patients and controls. No resolution was reached here on whether HLA type influences TCRB rearrangement. Naive, central memory and Treg TCRB repertoires appeared more alike in patients than in healthy donors.

The CDR3 extends over 14 amino acids. V was trimmed by 4 bases and J by 5 bases, leaving 12 bases between them. CDR1 and CDR2 from the germline V gene are SNHLY and FYNNEI. Expressed TCRB transcripts were sequenced because the isolated RNA had all been reverse transcribed beforehand. Reads from naive, central memory and regulatory T cell samples averaged about 3.57 million. The data were produced by immunoSEQ multiplex PCR, yet TCRdb's version contains in-frame clones alone and is incomplete. The sample shows about 170,000 clones, 7.8% of them seen only once. This chain links TRBV2 with TRBJ2-1; tentatively, D is TRBD2 (5 bases). Sequencing was done on a sample of central memory CD4+ T cells from blood. The receptor's source is a woman aged 35 to 49 with type 1 diabetes. CDR3 coding DNA: TGTGCCAGCAGTGCCGTTGCGGGTGACAATGAGCAGTTCTTC. It codes for CASSAVAGDNEQFF.